The present TCR beta chain was sequenced within a study of glioma-infiltrating T cells after dendritic cell vaccination. V lost 2 bases, J lost 1 base, and 9 bases lay in between. The CDR3 is 14 amino acids. Germline V gene sequence: CDR1 SGHDT, CDR2 YYEEEE. Selection required adequate fresh-frozen tumor tissue plus more than two years' survival data. Up to 2 ug genomic DNA was used for TCRB CDR3 amplification. The primer mix had 60 V beta and 13 J beta primers. Sequenced by immunoSEQ multiplex PCR; TCRdb stores in-frame clones only, minus some. The repertoire consists of tens of thousands of clones, with approximately 80% occurring once and the leading ten covering 7% to 9%. About this clone: What it recognizes is unknown.

Findings of the study overall: No direct clonality-survival link was found; a diverse polyclonal response may matter.

This chain joins TRBV5-6 and TRBJ2-5; D remains ambiguous. This sample comprised blood, obtained before dendritic cell vaccination. The sequence came from a human donor with glioblastoma. In DNA, the CDR3 is TGTGCCAGCAGCTTCTACGCGGCCCAAGAGACCCAGTACTTC. Protein sequence: CASSFYAAQETQYF.